Judged by abundance, the clone carrying this T cell receptor beta chain is medium-sized. The sample originates from a study of blood T cell repertoires in COVID-19. Turning to the study itself: Sites in the United States, Italy and Spain provided acute and convalescent COVID-19 samples. PBMCs, B-cell-depleted T cells, or T cells were the source of the cDNA or gDNA that made up the material.

The V end lost 5 bases, the J end lost 0 bases, and 11 bases lay between the germline ends. This CDR3 comprises 15 residues. CDR1 and CDR2 (germline): LGHNT, FRNRAP. Source study methods: Nucleated cell number was recorded as an estimate derived from reference gene primer amplification. The data were produced by immunoSEQ multiplex PCR, yet TCRdb's version contains in-frame clones alone and is incomplete. That table gives V, J and clone size, and the DNA gave D and trimming. The profile shows roughly 250,000 clones, less than 85% of them singletons. This clonotype originated in a woman of 80 years or more with active or convalescent COVID-19. Sequenced: peripheral blood. This sequence joins TRBV12-5 and TRBJ1-3; possible D gene TRBD1, 6 bases. The CDR3 DNA sequence: TGTGCTAGTGGTGCCGACAGGAGCTCTGGAAACACCATATATTTT. It codes for CASGADRSSGNTIYF.